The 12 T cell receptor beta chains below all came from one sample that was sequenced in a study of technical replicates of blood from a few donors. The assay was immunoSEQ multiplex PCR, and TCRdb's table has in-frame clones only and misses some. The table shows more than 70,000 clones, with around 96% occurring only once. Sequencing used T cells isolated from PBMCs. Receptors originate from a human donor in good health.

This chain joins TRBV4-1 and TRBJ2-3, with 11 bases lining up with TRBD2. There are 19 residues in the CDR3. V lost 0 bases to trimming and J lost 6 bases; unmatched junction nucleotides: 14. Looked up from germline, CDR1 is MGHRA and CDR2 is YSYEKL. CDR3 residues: CASSQEWASGRFDRDTQYF. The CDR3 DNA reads TGCGCCAGCAGCCAAGAATGGGCTAGCGGGAGGTTCGATAGGGATACGCAGTATTTT.

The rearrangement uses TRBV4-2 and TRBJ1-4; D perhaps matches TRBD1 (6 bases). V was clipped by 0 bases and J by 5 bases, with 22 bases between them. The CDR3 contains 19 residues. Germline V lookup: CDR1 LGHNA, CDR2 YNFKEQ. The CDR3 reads CASSQDFPSEGGDNEKLFF. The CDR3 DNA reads TGTGCCAGCAGCCAAGATTTCCCTTCGGAGGGGGGGGACAATGAAAAACTGTTTTTT.

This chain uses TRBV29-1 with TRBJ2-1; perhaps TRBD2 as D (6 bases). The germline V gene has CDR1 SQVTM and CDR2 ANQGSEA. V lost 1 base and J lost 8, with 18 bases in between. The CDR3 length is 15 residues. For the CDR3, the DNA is TGCAGCGTTGAAGTAGCGGTTGGATATTTGGATGAGCAGTTCTTC. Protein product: CSVEVAVGYLDEQFF.

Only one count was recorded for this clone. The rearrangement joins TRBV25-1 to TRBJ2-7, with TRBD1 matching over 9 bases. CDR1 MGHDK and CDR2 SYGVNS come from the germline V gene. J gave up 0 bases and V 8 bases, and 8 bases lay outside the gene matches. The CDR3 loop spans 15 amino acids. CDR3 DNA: TGTGCCAGCGGAAGAACAGGGGGCACCTCCTACGAGCAGTACTTC. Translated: CASGRTGGTSYEQYF.

The CDR3: CASSQAGRYYNEQFF. The CDR3 nucleotides read TGTGCCAGCAGCCAGGCAGGGCGCTACTACAATGAGCAGTTCTTC. This chain links TRBV9 with TRBJ2-1, with D possibly being TRBD1 (5 bases). Germline-derived CDR1 and CDR2 are SGDLS and YYNGEE. The germline V and J ends were trimmed by 4 bases and 3 bases, with 14 bases remaining between them. This CDR3 spans 15 amino acids.

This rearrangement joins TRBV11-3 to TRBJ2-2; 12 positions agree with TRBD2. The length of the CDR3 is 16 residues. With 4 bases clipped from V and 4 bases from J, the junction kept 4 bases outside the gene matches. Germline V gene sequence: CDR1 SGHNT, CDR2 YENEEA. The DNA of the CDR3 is TGTGCCAGCAGCTACGGACTAGCGGGAAGCACCGGGGAGCTGTTTTTT. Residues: CASSYGLAGSTGELFF.

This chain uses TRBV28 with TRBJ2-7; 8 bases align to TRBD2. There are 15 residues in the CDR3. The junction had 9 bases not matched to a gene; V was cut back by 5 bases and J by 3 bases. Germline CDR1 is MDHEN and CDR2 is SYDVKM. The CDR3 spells CASSVLPGLVYEQYF. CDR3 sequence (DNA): TGTGCCAGCAGTGTCCTTCCGGGACTAGTCTACGAGCAGTACTTC. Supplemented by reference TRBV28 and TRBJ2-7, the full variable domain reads DVKVTQSSRYLVKRTGEKVFLECVQDMDHENMFWYRQDPGLGLRLIYFSYDVKMKEKGDIPEGYSVSREKKERFSLILESASTNQTSMYLCASSVLPGLVYEQYFGPGTRLTVT.

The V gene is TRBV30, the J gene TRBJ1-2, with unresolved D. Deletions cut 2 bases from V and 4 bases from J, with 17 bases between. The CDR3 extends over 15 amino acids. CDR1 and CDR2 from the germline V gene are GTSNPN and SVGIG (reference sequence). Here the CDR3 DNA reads TGTGCCTGGAGTTTCTGGAGAGGAGTCGGCTATGGCTACACCTTC. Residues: CAWSFWRGVGYGYTF.

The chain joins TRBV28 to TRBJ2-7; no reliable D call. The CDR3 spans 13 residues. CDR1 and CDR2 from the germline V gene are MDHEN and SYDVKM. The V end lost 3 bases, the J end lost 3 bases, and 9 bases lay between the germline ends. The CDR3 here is CASSFLISYEQYF. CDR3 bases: TGTGCCAGCAGTTTCCTTATCAGCTACGAGCAGTACTTC.

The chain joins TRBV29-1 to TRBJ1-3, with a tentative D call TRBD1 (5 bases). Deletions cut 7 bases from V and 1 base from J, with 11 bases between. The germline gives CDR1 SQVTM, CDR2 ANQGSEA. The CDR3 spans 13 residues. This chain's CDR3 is CSAVGGSGNTIYF. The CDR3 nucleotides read TGCAGCGCCGTGGGGGGATCTGGAAACACCATATATTTT.

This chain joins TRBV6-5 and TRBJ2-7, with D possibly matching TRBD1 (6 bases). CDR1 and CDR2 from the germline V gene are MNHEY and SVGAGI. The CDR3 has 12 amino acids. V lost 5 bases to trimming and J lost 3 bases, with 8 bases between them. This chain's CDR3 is CASSTGYYEQYF. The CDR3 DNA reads TGTGCCAGCAGTACAGGGTACTACGAGCAGTACTTC.

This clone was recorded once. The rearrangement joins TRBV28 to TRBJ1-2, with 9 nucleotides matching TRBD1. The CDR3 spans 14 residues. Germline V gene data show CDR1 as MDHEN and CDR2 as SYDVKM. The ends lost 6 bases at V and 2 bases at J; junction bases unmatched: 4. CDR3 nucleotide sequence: TGTGCCAGCAGACTAACAGGGGGCAACTATGGCTACACCTTC. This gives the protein CASRLTGGNYGYTF.